The entry that follows covers one TCR beta chain sequence. Its target is not known. Germline loops: CDR1 SEHNR, CDR2 FQNEAQ (reference sequence). CDR3 length equals 13 residues. V lost 1 base to trimming and J lost 5 bases, with 6 bases between them. The sample belongs to a study of T cells after posttransplantation cyclophosphamide. Whole-study findings and limits: Donor-recipient repertoire similarity was low at 1-2 months, rising over year one. Tissue-infiltrating T cells from skin or gut overlapped little with blood T cells.

Only in-frame clones appear in the TCRdb table, and some are missing; sequencing was by immunoSEQ multiplex PCR. There are under 5,000 clones in the sample; roughly 94% occur only once, and roughly 0.6% lies in the top ten. The source material was naive CD4+ T cells sorted from PBMCs. This TCR came from a man aged 45 to 65. This chain uses TRBV7-9 with TRBJ2-1; possible D gene TRBD1, 5 bases. The CDR3 reads CASSLGQNNEQFF. CDR3 nucleotides: TGTGCCAGCAGCTTAGGACAGAACAATGAGCAGTTCTTC.